A selection of T cell receptor beta chains follows, all from one sample in a study of response to subunit inactivated influenza vaccine. TCRdb re-analysed the RT-PCR reads in MiXCR, keeping a single row per CDR3 protein. Found here are around 600,000 distinct CDR3 sequences, about 11% of them singletons; the top ten hold more than 9.5%. Another study also made use of these data, one on T cells expressing NK-cell markers.

The sample consisted of PBMCs from blood, taken on the day of vaccination. The receptors stem from a man in his forties or fifties who received an inactivated influenza vaccine. Both conserved end residues are part of each CDR3. Clone size is not always given. Where it is, it says once, few, many or a class for expanded clones.

j_call	v_call	clone_size	cdr3_aa
TRBJ2-5	TRBV29-1	few	CSVTQGGFQETQYF
TRBJ2-3	TRBV28	few	CASSTYRDSAGPDTQYF
TRBJ1-5	TRBV7-9	few	CASSLGVGRVDQPQHF
TRBJ1-4	TRBV25-1	many	CASSDRVSTNEKLFF
TRBJ2-3	TRBV28	few	CASSLRPGRGSGADTQYF
TRBJ2-7	TRBV5-1	.	CASSHTGWSYEQYF
TRBJ2-3	TRBV24-1	few	CATSDSGRGTDTQYF
TRBJ2-5	TRBV4-3	few	CASSQDRGLQETQYF
TRBJ2-3	TRBV12-3/TRBV12-4	.	CASSKGQGVSTDTQYF
TRBJ2-3	TRBV2	few	CASSLQSGRSDTQYF
TRBJ2-1	TRBV20-1	.	CSATTGLAGNEQFF
TRBJ1-6	TRBV6-2/TRBV6-3	few	CASSYRDPSPLHF
TRBJ2-2	TRBV2	few	CASSEASGKGELFF
TRBJ1-2	TRBV3-1	few	CASSQRVFGTSGYTF
TRBJ2-3	TRBV3-1	.	CASSPPNVDTQYF
TRBJ2-7	TRBV20-1	.	CSAIREVYEQYF
TRBJ2-2	TRBV11-1	many	CASSPPRGRTSNTGELFF
TRBJ2-1	TRBV4-1	.	CASSQEVASGSKNEQFF
TRBJ2-7	TRBV29-1	.	CSVIRGAYEQYF
TRBJ2-7	TRBV5-6	few	CASSLAPDSHNF
TRBJ2-7	TRBV3-1	few	CASSQRKSVGGSYEQYF
TRBJ2-2	TRBV24-1	few	CATSDPRLNTGELFF
TRBJ2-3	TRBV11-2	.	CATHGRLTDTQYF
TRBJ2-4	TRBV5-5	.	CASSLASGGAKNIQYF
TRBJ2-3	TRBV6-1	few	CASSLQAGISTDTQYF
TRBJ2-3	TRBV7-2	few	CASSPTKTDTQYF
TRBJ2-5	TRBV6-2/TRBV6-3	.	CASRPTGTRLLETQYF
TRBJ2-5	TRBV7-2	few	CASSRRLAGKYQETQYF
TRBJ2-4	TRBV6-2/TRBV6-3	.	CASSYPTTGTAQNIQYF
TRBJ2-7	TRBV29-1	.	CSARTTVSYEQYF
TRBJ1-4	TRBV21-1	few	CASSKGGPYEKLFF
TRBJ2-5	TRBV28	.	CASSSIPGQGFEETQYF
TRBJ2-3	TRBV29-1	few	CSVEVYPDTQYF
TRBJ2-3	TRBV20-1	.	CSAPRQGRSTDTQYF
TRBJ2-7	TRBV13	.	CASSLGVRTGGYEQYF
TRBJ2-7	TRBV28	many	CASSPGRSSYEQYF
TRBJ1-1	TRBV18	.	CASSPRQSMNTEAFF
TRBJ2-7	TRBV7-9	.	CASSLPGQKNEQYF
TRBJ2-7	TRBV6-5	.	CASSWTGNSYEQYF
TRBJ2-2	TRBV6-5	.	CAISYRPKTSGRNTGELFF
TRBJ2-5	TRBV12-3/TRBV12-4	many	CASSPLGQGKETQYF